This entry is about one TCR beta chain. From the 5' RACE reads, TCRdb called clonotypes with MiXCR, one entry per CDR3 protein. The sample includes tens of thousands of distinct CDR3 sequences, less than 5.5% of them seen just once. These data belong to a study of spatial heterogeneity in lung cancer. Time point in this sample: sample taken at primary tumor resection. Whole RNA was taken from tumor, nontumor lung or frozen PBMC; it was then sequenced unsorted. Sequences were derived from PBMCs, sampled at surgery. This TCR came from a female donor with early-stage non-small cell lung cancer.

CDR3: CASSRLAGWKDTQYF. For the CDR3, the DNA is TGTGCCAGCAGCCGACTAGCGGGGTGGAAAGATACGCAGTATTTT. This chain uses TRBV14 with TRBJ2-3; TRBD2 matches 11 bases. Trimming cost V 4 bases and J 5 bases; bases outside gene matches: 5. CDR1 and CDR2 (germline): SGHDN, FVKESK. The CDR3 has 15 amino acids.